What follows describes a single T cell receptor (beta chain). This sample stems from a study of OX40 agonist ivuxolimab in advanced cancers. CDR1 is SNHLY, CDR2 FYNNEI, per germline. This CDR3 has 14 residues. Trimming took 9 bases from V and 2 from J; bases not matched to a gene: 3. The method was immunoSEQ multiplex PCR; TCRdb's version includes in-frame clones alone and lacks a portion of them. The sample has about 61,000 clones, roughly 85% seen once; the top ten hold around 0.47%. The chain carries TRBV2 and TRBJ2-3; 12 positions agree with TRBD2. Sample: CD4+ or CD8+ T cells sorted from blood, taken in a trial of the OX40 agonist ivuxolimab. This clonotype was sampled from an adult with an advanced solid tumor such as melanoma, head and neck, liver or kidney cancer. The CDR3 sequence is CASGLAGPTDTQYF. The CDR3 DNA reads TGTGCCAGTGGACTAGCGGGGCCCACAGATACGCAGTATTTT.